The subject of this entry is one T cell receptor (beta chain). Genomic DNA, the template, was used for profiling of the TCR beta VDJ and CDR3. TCRdb re-derived calls from the reads in MiXCR, one entry per CDR3 protein. The sample has some 140,000 distinct CDR3 sequences; more than 35% are singletons. There are 14 residues in the CDR3. Deletions cut 3 bases from V and 2 bases from J, with 10 bases between. The germline V gene encodes CDR1 LNHDA and CDR2 SQIVND (reference sequence). The data were obtained in a study of CD8+CD57+ T cells in acquired aplastic anemia. The chain is built from TRBV19 and TRBJ1-1, with D maybe TRBD1 (5 bases). The source material was sorted CD4+, CD8+, or CD8+CD57+ T cells (not recorded which) from PBMCs. The receptor comes from a human donor in good health, serving as a control. The CDR3: CASSIGTVNTEAFF. In nucleotides, the CDR3 is TGTGCCAGTAGTATTGGGACGGTAAACACTGAAGCTTTCTTT.